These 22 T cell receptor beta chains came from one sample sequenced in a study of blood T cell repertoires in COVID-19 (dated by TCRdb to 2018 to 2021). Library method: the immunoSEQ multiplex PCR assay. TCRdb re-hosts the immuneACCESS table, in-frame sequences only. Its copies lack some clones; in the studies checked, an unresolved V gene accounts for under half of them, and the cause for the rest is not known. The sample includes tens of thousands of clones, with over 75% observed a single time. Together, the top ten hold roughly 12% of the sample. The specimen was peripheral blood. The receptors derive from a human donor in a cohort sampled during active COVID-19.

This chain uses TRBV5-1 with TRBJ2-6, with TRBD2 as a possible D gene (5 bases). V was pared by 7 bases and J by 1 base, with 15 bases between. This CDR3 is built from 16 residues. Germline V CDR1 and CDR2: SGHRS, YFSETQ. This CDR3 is CASAIPAGSGANVLTF. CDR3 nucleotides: TGCGCCAGCGCCATTCCCGCGGGTTCTGGGGCCAACGTCCTGACTTTC.

The CDR3 reads CASSTDRLEKLFF. CDR3 in DNA: TGTGCCAGCAGCACCGACAGACTTGAAAAACTGTTTTTT. The gene calls are TRBV11-2 and TRBJ1-4; the D gene is possibly TRBD1 (5 bases). Per germline, CDR1 SGHAT and CDR2 FQNNGV. The CDR3 runs 13 residues. V lost 5 bases to trimming and J lost 7 bases, with 11 bases between them.

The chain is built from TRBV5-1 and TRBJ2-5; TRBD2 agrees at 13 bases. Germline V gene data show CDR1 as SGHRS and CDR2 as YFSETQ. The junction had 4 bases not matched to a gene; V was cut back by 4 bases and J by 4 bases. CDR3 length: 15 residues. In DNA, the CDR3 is TGCGCCAGCAGCGAGACTAGCGGGAGGCCAGAGACCCAGTACTTC. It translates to CASSETSGRPETQYF.

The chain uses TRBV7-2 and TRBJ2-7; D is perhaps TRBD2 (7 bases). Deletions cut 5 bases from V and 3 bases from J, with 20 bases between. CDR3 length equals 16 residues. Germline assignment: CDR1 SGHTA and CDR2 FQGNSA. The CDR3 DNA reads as TGTGCCAGCAGCCCCCGGGGGCAGCGGGGAGGCTACGAGCAGTACTTC. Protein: CASSPRGQRGGYEQYF.

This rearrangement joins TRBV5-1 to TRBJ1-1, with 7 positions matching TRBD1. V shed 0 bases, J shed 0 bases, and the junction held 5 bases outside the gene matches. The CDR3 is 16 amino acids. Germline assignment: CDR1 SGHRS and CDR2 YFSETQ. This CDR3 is CASSLGTGRMNTEAFF. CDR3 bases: TGCGCCAGCAGCTTGGGGACAGGCCGAATGAACACTGAAGCTTTCTTT.

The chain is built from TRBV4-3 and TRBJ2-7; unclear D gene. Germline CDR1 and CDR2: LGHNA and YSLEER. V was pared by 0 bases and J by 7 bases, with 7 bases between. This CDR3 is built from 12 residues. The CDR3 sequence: CASSQDKAEQYF. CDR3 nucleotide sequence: TGCGCCAGCAGCCAAGATAAAGCTGAGCAGTACTTC.

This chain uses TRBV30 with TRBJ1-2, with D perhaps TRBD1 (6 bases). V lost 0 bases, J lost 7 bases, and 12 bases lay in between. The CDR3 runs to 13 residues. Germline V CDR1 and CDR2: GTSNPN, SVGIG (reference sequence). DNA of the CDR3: TGTGCCTGGAGTGTAATGGGGGCGGGTGGCTACACCTTC. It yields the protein CAWSVMGAGGYTF. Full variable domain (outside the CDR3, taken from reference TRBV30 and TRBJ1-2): SQTIHQWPATLVQPVGSPLSLECTVEGTSNPNLYWYRQAAGRGLQLLFYSVGIGQISSEVPQNLSASRPQDRQFILSSKKLLLSDSGFYLCAWSVMGAGGYTFGSGTRLTVV.

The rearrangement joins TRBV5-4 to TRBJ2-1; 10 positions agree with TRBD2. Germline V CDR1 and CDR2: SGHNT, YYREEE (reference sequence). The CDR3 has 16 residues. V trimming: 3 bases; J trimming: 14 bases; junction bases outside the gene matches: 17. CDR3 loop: CASSSPGVAGGPLKFF. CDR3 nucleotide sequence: TGTGCCAGCAGCTCACCTGGGGTAGCGGGAGGCCCGCTCAAGTTCTTC.

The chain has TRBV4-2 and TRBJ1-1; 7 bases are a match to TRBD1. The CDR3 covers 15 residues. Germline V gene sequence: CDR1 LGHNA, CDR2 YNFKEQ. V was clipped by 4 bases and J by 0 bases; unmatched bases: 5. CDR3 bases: TGTGCCAGCAGCCGCACAGGGGCCGTGAACACTGAAGCTTTCTTT. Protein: CASSRTGAVNTEAFF.

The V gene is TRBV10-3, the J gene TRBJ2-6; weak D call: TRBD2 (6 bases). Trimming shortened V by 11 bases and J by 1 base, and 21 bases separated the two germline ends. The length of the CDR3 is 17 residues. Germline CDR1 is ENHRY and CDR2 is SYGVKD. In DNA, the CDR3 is TGTGCCGCCCACGGGGGAGGTTTGGGATCTGGGGCCAACGTCCTGACTTTC. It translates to CAAHGGGLGSGANVLTF.

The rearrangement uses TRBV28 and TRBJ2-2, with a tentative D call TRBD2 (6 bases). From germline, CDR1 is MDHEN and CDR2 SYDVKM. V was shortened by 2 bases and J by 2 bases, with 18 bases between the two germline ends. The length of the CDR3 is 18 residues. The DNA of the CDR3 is TGTGCCAGCAGTTTACCCCCCCACAGACTAGGAAACACCGGGGAGCTGTTTTTT. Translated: CASSLPPHRLGNTGELFF.

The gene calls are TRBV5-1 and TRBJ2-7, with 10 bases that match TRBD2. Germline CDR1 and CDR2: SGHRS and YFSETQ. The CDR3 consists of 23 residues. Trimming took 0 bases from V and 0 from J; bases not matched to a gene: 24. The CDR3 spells CASSLVGPDRGSSGRPRSYEQYF. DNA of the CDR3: TGCGCCAGCAGCTTGGTGGGCCCTGACAGGGGAAGTAGCGGGAGGCCCCGCTCCTACGAGCAGTACTTC.

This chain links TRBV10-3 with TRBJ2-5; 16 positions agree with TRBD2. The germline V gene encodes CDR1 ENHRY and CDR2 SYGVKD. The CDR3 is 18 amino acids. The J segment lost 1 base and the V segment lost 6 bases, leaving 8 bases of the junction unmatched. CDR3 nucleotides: TGTGCCATCAGGCGCGGGACTAGCGGGAGGGCTATCCAAGAGACCCAGTACTTC. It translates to CAIRRGTSGRAIQETQYF.

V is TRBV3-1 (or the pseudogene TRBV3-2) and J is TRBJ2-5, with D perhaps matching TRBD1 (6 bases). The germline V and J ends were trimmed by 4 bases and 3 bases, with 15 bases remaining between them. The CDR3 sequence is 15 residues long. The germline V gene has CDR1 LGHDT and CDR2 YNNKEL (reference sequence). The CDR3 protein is CASSLRGTDEETQYF. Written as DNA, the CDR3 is TGTGCCAGCAGCCTAAGGGGGACGGATGAAGAGACCCAGTACTTC.

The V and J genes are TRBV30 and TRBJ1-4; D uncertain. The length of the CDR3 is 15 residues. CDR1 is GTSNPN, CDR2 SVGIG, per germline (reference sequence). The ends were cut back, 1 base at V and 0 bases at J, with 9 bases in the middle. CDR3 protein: CAWSARSATNEKLFF. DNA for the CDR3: TGTGCCTGGAGTGCCCGCTCGGCAACTAATGAAAAACTGTTTTTT. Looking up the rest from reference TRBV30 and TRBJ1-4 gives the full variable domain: SQTIHQWPATLVQPVGSPLSLECTVEGTSNPNLYWYRQAAGRGLQLLFYSVGIGQISSEVPQNLSASRPQDRQFILSSKKLLLSDSGFYLCAWSARSATNEKLFFGSGTQLSVL.

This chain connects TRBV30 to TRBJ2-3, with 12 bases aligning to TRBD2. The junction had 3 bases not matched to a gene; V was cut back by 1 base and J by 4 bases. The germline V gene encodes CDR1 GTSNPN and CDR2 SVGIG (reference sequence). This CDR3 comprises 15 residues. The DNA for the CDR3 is TGTGCCTGGAGTGGACTAGCGGGAGAGGCAGATACGCAGTATTTT. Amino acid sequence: CAWSGLAGEADTQYF.

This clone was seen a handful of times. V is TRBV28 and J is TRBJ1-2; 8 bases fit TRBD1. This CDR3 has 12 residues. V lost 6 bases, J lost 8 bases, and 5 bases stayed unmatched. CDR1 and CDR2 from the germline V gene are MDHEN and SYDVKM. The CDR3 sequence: CASRTGARGYTF. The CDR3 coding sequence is TGTGCCAGCAGGACAGGGGCTCGGGGCTACACCTTC.

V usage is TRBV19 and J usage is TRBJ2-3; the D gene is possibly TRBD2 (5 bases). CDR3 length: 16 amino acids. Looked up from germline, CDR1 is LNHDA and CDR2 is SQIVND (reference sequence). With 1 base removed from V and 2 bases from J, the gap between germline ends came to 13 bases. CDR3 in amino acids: CASSIGAQRYTDTQYF. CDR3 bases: TGTGCCAGTAGTATAGGCGCGCAGCGGTACACAGATACGCAGTATTTT.

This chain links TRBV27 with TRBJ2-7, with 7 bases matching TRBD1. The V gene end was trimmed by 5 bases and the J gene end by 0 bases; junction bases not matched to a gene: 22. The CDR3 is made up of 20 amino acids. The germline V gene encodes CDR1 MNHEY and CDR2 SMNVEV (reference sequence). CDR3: CASSLGYRGPASTLSYEQYF. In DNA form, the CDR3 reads TGTGCCAGCAGTCTGGGCTACAGGGGCCCCGCTAGCACCCTCTCCTACGAGCAGTACTTC.

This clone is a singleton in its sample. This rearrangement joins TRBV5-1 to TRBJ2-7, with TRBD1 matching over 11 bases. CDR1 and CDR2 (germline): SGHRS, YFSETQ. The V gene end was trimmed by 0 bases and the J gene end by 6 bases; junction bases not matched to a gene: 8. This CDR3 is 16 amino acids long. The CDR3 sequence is CASSLVLGTGGAEQYF. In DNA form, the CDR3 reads TGCGCCAGCAGCTTGGTGTTGGGGACAGGGGGTGCCGAGCAGTACTTC.

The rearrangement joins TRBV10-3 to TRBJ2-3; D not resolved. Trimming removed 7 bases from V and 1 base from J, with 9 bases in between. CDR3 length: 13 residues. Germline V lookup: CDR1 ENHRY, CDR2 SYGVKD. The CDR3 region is CAIMGLGTDTQYF. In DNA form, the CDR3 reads TGTGCCATCATGGGCTTGGGCACAGATACGCAGTATTTT.

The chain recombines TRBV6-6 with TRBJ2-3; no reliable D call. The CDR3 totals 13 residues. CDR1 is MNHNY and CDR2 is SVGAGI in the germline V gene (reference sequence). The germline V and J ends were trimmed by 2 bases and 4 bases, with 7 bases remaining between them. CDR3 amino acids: CASSYERPDTQYF. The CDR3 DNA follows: TGTGCCAGCAGTTACGAGAGGCCAGATACGCAGTATTTT.